One T cell receptor (beta chain) is described in this entry. The data are from a study of blood T cell repertoires in COVID-19. About the research overall: PBMCs, B-cell-depleted T cells, or T cells were the source of the cDNA or gDNA that made up the material.

V was pared by 7 bases and J by 0 bases, with 10 bases between. Germline V gene lookup returns CDR1 LNHDA and CDR2 SQIVND (reference sequence). This CDR3 region has 14 residues. How the authors handled the data: Amplified reference gene primers provided the basis for estimating nucleated cell counts. Some clones are missing from TCRdb's copy, which holds only in-frame ones; the method was immunoSEQ multiplex PCR. The V and J calls and clone size were taken over from that table, and D and trimming were inferred from the DNA. The table records some 200,000 clones, 60% to 85% of them present only once. Sample: peripheral blood. The chain combines TRBV19 with TRBJ1-3; no definite D call. This clonotype originated in a woman aged 45-65 years with active or convalescent COVID-19. For the CDR3, the DNA is TGTGCCAGTACCGTACAGATCTCTGGAAACACCATATATTTT. This sequence encodes CASTVQISGNTIYF.